The next 23 T cell receptor beta chains were all read from a single sample in a study of blood T cells in healthy people across ages. Primers used in a second PCR of roughly 7 to 11 cycles were a sample-barcoded 5' primer and a J-beta primer mix. TCRdb passed the 5' RACE reads through MiXCR, listing each CDR3 protein once. Of under 2 million distinct CDR3 sequences detected, roughly 32% appear once; the ten largest clones hold approximately 10%. Sequenced material: blood. Receptor source: a woman aged 30 to 39 in good health.

This clonotype was detected only a few times. This sequence joins TRBV12-3 or TRBV12-4 and TRBJ2-5; the D gene could be TRBD1 or TRBD2 (5 bases each). V was clipped by 5 bases and J by 4 bases, with 14 bases between them. CDR3 length equals 14 residues. The CDR3 reads CASSMEGAGETQYF. CDR3 coding DNA: TGTGCCAGCAGTATGGAAGGGGCGGGAGAGACCCAGTACTTC.

This clonotype was seen a handful of times. The chain links TRBV27 to TRBJ2-5; 15 bases match TRBD2. From germline, CDR1 is MNHEY and CDR2 SMNVEV (reference sequence). V shed 5 bases and J 11 bases; nucleotides not matched to a gene: 9. This CDR3 contains 15 residues. CDR3 nucleotides: TGTGCCAGCAGTCCCGGGACTAGCGGGAGGACCAGTCAGTACTTC. Protein product: CASSPGTSGRTSQYF.

The sample holds a few counts of this clonotype. The rearrangement uses TRBV29-1 and TRBJ2-7; 7 bases align to TRBD2. The CDR3 sequence is 12 residues long. Germline V lookup: CDR1 SQVTM, CDR2 ANQGSEA. After removal of 3 bases from V and 3 bases from J, the junction contained 2 bases not matched to a gene. CDR3 sequence reads: CSVEGGDYEQYF. CDR3 DNA sequence: TGCAGCGTTGAGGGAGGGGACTACGAGCAGTACTTC.

This chain uses TRBV27 with TRBJ2-5; possible D gene TRBD1, 6 bases. In germline, CDR1 is MNHEY, CDR2 SMNVEV (reference sequence). The V end was cut by 6 bases, the J end by 1 base, with 15 bases between. This CDR3 comprises 15 residues. The CDR3 DNA is TGTGCCAGCAGGAACATGGGACACATCCAAGAGACCCAGTACTTC. Its translation: CASRNMGHIQETQYF.

The genes are TRBV12-3 or TRBV12-4 and TRBJ1-2; tentative D call: TRBD1 (5 bases). Deletions cut 7 bases from V and 4 bases from J, with 10 bases between. The CDR3 consists of 12 residues. The CDR3 here is CASTVDSYGYTF. The CDR3 nucleotides are TGTGCCAGCACCGTCGACAGCTATGGCTACACCTTC.

The rearrangement uses TRBV12-3 or TRBV12-4 and TRBJ2-1; D gene uncertain. The CDR3 loop spans 13 amino acids. V was shortened by 6 bases and J by 6 bases, with 12 bases between the two germline ends. The CDR3 sequence: CASSRTGPNEQFF. For the CDR3, the DNA is TGTGCCAGCAGCCGAACTGGGCCCAATGAGCAGTTCTTC.

The rearrangement uses TRBV28 and TRBJ1-6; D unresolved. The CDR3 runs 14 residues. V shed 2 bases and J shed 7 bases, with 9 bases lying between them. Germline values: CDR1 MDHEN, CDR2 SYDVKM. CDR3 coding DNA: TGTGCCAGCAGTTTAAAAGGCAGCAATTCACCCCTCCACTTT. It encodes CASSLKGSNSPLHF.

This clonotype was seen a few times. The CDR3 DNA is TGTGCCAGTAGTATAGATACCCAGTTTGAGCAGTTCTTC. Translated, it gives CASSIDTQFEQFF. This chain links TRBV19 with TRBJ2-1, with no clear D. The CDR3 consists of 13 residues. Trimming pared 0 bases from V and 9 bases from J, leaving 9 bases between. The germline gives CDR1 LNHDA, CDR2 SQIVND (reference sequence).

V is TRBV20-1 and J is TRBJ2-5; TRBD2 agrees at 9 bases. V trimming: 0 bases; J trimming: 2 bases; junction bases outside the gene matches: 4. Germline-derived CDR1 and CDR2 are DFQATT and SNEGSKA (reference sequence). The CDR3 has 15 residues. The CDR3 region is CSARDQREVQETQYF. CDR3 DNA: TGCAGTGCTAGAGATCAGCGGGAGGTACAAGAGACCCAGTACTTC.

The V call is TRBV30, the J call TRBJ1-1; D is perhaps TRBD1 (5 bases). The germline V gene has CDR1 GTSNPN and CDR2 SVGIG (reference sequence). Deletions cut 0 bases from V and 4 bases from J, with 9 bases between. This CDR3 contains 13 residues. The CDR3 region is CAWSVRGGTEAFF. Written as DNA, the CDR3 is TGTGCCTGGAGTGTACGGGGGGGCACTGAAGCTTTCTTT.

The genes are TRBV3-1 and TRBJ1-1, with a possible D match to TRBD1 (5 bases). Between the trimmed V and J ends, which lost 4 bases and 1 base, there was a span of 10 bases. Germline lookup yields CDR1 LGHDT and CDR2 YNNKEL (reference sequence). The CDR3 loop spans 14 amino acids. This CDR3 reads CASSPRQQNTEAFF. The CDR3, as DNA: TGTGCCAGCAGCCCCCGACAGCAGAACACTGAAGCTTTCTTT.

V and J are TRBV5-1 and TRBJ2-7; 7 nucleotides match TRBD2. With 4 bases clipped from V and 2 bases from J, the junction kept 12 bases outside the gene matches. CDR1 and CDR2 from the germline V gene are SGHRS and YFSETQ. The CDR3 length is 16 residues. CDR3 loop: CASSPGYSGQPYEQYF. The CDR3 DNA reads TGCGCCAGCAGCCCGGGCTATAGCGGGCAACCCTACGAGCAGTACTTC.

The gene calls are TRBV20-1 and TRBJ2-7, with 9 bases fitting TRBD1. This CDR3 contains 13 residues. J lost 5 bases, V lost 3 bases, and 5 bases had no gene match. Germline CDR1 DFQATT, CDR2 SNEGSKA (reference sequence). CDR3 amino acids: CSARGQGLNEQYF. Here the CDR3 DNA reads TGCAGTGCTAGGGGACAGGGTCTGAACGAGCAGTACTTC.

The chain recombines TRBV10-3 with TRBJ1-5, with D possibly matching TRBD1 (5 bases). This CDR3 region has 18 residues. Germline lookup yields CDR1 ENHRY and CDR2 SYGVKD. With 3 bases removed from V and 0 bases from J, the gap between germline ends came to 18 bases. The DNA for the CDR3 is TGTGCCATCAGTGACAAACCCGGGACGGCATATAGCAATCAGCCCCAGCATTTT. Protein: CAISDKPGTAYSNQPQHF.

The chain combines TRBV4-1 with TRBJ2-7; 10 bases line up with TRBD2. Trimming removed 4 bases from V and 2 bases from J; junction bases left unmatched: 11. The CDR3 extends over 17 amino acids. Germline V CDR1 and CDR2: MGHRA, YSYEKL. CDR3 residues: CASSLTMSGGAAYEQYF. DNA for the CDR3: TGCGCCAGCAGCCTAACTATGAGCGGGGGGGCGGCCTACGAGCAGTACTTC.

Many counts were recorded for this clonotype. The chain couples TRBV25-1 to TRBJ1-2, with unresolved D. The V gene lost 5 bases and the J gene lost 1 base, with 8 bases spanning the gap. The CDR3 is made up of 13 amino acids. Germline V gene sequence: CDR1 MGHDK, CDR2 SYGVNS. Written as DNA, the CDR3 is TGTGCCAGCAGTCTCGAGGTTAACTATGGCTACACCTTC. This encodes CASSLEVNYGYTF.

This clonotype was seen a single time. CDR3 in DNA: TGTGCCAGCAGCCAAGAGGTAGGGGGTAGGAGCACTGAAGCTTTCTTT. It translates to CASSQEVGGRSTEAFF. The chain combines TRBV4-2 with TRBJ1-1; tentative D call: TRBD1 (6 bases). Trimming cost V 0 bases and J 4 bases, with 15 bases left between them. Germline loops: CDR1 LGHNA, CDR2 YNFKEQ. CDR3 length equals 16 residues.

This clonotype was observed a few times. The chain has TRBV7-2 and TRBJ2-6; D is possibly TRBD2 (5 bases). The CDR3 loop spans 18 amino acids. Germline lookup yields CDR1 SGHTA and CDR2 FQGNSA. V was pared by 4 bases and J by 0 bases, with 16 bases between. In nucleotides, the CDR3 is TGTGCCAGCAGCTCCACCGGGGTCAAATTCTCTGGGGCCAACGTCCTGACTTTC. It translates to CASSSTGVKFSGANVLTF.

This clonotype was seen a handful of times. The chain uses TRBV4-1 and TRBJ1-1, with D unresolved. This CDR3 is built from 13 residues. Trimming took off 3 bases at V and 7 bases at J, with 12 bases between the two ends. The germline V gene has CDR1 MGHRA and CDR2 YSYEKL. The CDR3 bases are TGCGCCAGCAGCCACCGGGCTGGGTATGAAGCTTTCTTT. Protein: CASSHRAGYEAFF.

This clonotype was seen ten or more times. The chain carries TRBV29-1 and TRBJ2-5; 7 positions agree with TRBD2. Per the germline V gene, CDR1 is SQVTM and CDR2 is ANQGSEA. The CDR3 covers 13 residues. V lost 0 bases and J lost 5; bases outside the gene matches: 3. CDR3 in DNA: TGCAGCGTTGAAGATAGTAGCGGGGAGACCCAGTACTTC. As protein: CSVEDSSGETQYF.

The chain combines TRBV5-1 with TRBJ2-3, with 7 bases matching TRBD2. The CDR3 has 16 amino acids. CDR1 and CDR2 (germline): SGHRS, YFSETQ. V was pared by 0 bases and J by 4 bases, with 8 bases of the junction left unmatched. This CDR3 reads CASSLARLAGADTQYF. The CDR3 nucleotides are TGCGCCAGCAGCTTGGCGCGACTAGCCGGGGCAGATACGCAGTATTTT.

This clonotype was counted at least ten times. This sequence joins TRBV27 and TRBJ1-1; D ambiguous. V was pared by 7 bases and J by 1 base, with 13 bases between. Germline values: CDR1 MNHEY, CDR2 SMNVEV (reference sequence). The CDR3 loop spans 14 amino acids. The CDR3 spells CASTQTPGNTEAFF. CDR3 coding DNA: TGTGCCAGCACCCAAACCCCGGGGAACACTGAAGCTTTCTTT.

Notes on this clonotype: The junction does not match germline at one end; this may be a read error. The V gene is TRBV5-1, the J gene TRBJ2-4, with 10 nucleotides matching TRBD2. The CDR3 covers 15 residues. Germline-derived CDR1 and CDR2 are SGHRS and YFSETQ. CDR3 sequence: CASSLSGGDYNEQYF. The CDR3 nucleotides are TGTGCCAGCAGCTTGAGCGGGGGGGATTACAATGAGCAGTACTTC. The variable domain in full, with the rest retrieved from reference TRBV5-1 and TRBJ2-4, is KAGVTQTPRYLIKTRGQQVTLSCSPISGHRSVSWYQQTPGQGLQFLFEYFSETQRNKGNFPGRFSGRQFSNSRSEMNVSTLELGDSALYLCASSLSGGDYNEQYFGAGTRLSVL.